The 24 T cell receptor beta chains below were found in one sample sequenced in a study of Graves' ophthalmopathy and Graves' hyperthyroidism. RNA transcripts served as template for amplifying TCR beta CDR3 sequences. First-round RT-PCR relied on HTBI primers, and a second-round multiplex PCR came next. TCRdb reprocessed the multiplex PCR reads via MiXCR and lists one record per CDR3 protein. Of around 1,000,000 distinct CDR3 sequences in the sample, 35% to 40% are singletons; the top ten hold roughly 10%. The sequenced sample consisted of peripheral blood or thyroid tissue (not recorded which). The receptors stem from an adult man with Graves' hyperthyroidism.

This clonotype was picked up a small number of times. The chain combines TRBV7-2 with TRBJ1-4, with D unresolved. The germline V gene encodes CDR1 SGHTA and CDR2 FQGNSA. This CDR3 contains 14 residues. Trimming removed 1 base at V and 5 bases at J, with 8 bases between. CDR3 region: CASSLGGENEKLFF. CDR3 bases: TGTGCCAGCAGCTTAGGTGGGGAAAATGAAAAACTGTTTTTT.

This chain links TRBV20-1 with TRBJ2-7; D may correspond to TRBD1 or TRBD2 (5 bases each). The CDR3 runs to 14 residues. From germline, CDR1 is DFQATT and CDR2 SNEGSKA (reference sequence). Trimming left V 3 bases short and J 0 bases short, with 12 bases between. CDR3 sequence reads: CSASFGTGSYEQYF. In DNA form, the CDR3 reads TGCAGTGCTAGTTTTGGGACCGGCTCCTACGAGCAGTACTTC.

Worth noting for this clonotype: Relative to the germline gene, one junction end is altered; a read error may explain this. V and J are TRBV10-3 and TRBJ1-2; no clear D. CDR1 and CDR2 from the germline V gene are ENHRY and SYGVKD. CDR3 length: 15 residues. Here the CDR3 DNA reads TGTGCCAGCAGTGGACCCACTCAGCCCTTTGAGGGCTACACCTTC. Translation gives CASSGPTQPFEGYTF.

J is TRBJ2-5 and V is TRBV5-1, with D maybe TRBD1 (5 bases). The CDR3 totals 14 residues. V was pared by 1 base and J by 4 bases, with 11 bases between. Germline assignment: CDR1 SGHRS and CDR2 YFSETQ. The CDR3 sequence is CASSLYTQGETQYF. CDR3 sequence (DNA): TGCGCCAGCAGCTTGTATACTCAGGGAGAGACCCAGTACTTC. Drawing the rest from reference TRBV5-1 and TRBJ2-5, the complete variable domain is KAGVTQTPRYLIKTRGQQVTLSCSPISGHRSVSWYQQTPGQGLQFLFEYFSETQRNKGNFPGRFSGRQFSNSRSEMNVSTLELGDSALYLCASSLYTQGETQYFGPGTRLLVL.

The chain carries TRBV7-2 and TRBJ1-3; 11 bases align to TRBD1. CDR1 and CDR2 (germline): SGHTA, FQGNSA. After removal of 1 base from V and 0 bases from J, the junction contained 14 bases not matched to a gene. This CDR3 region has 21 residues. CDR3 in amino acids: CASSLGWGSGQGVVSGNTIYF. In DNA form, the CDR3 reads TGTGCCAGCAGCTTAGGTTGGGGGTCGGGACAGGGGGTCGTCTCTGGAAACACCATATATTTT.

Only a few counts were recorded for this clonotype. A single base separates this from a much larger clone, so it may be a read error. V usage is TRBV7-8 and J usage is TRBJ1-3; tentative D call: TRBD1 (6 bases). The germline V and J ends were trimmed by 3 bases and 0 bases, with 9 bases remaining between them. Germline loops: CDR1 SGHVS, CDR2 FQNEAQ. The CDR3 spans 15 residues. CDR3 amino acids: CASSFGQNSGNTIYF. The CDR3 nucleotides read TGTGCCAGCAGCTTTGGACAGAACTCTGGAAACACCATATATTTT.

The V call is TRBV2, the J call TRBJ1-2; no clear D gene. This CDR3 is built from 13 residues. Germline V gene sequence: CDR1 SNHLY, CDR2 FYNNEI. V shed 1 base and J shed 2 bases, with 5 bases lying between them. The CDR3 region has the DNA TGTGCCAGCAGTGAAGAGGGCAACTATGGCTACACCTTC. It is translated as CASSEEGNYGYTF. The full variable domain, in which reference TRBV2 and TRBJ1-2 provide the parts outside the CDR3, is EPEVTQTPSHQVTQMGQEVILRCVPISNHLYFYWYRQILGQKVEFLVSFYNNEISEKSEIFDDQFSVERPDGSNFTLKIRSTKLEDSAMYFCASSEEGNYGYTFGSGTRLTVV.

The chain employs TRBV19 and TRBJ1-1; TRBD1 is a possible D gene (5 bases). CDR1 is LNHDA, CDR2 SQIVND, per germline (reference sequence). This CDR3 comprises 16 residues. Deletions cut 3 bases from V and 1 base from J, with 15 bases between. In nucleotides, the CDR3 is TGTGCCAGTAGTATTAAAGGAGGGGCAGGGAACACTGAAGCTTTCTTT. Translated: CASSIKGGAGNTEAFF.

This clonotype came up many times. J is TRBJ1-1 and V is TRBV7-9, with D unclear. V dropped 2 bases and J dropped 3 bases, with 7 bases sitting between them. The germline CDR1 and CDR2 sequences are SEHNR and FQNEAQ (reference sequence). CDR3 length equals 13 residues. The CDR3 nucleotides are TGTGCCAGCAGCTTAAGGTTGGACACTGAAGCTTTCTTT. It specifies CASSLRLDTEAFF.

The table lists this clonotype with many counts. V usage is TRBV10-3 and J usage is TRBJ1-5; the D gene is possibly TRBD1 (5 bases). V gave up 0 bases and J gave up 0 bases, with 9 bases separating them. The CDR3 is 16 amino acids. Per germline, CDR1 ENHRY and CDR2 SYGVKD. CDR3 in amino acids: CAISESIGGSNQPQHF. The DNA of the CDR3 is TGTGCCATCAGTGAGTCGATTGGGGGTAGCAATCAGCCCCAGCATTTT.

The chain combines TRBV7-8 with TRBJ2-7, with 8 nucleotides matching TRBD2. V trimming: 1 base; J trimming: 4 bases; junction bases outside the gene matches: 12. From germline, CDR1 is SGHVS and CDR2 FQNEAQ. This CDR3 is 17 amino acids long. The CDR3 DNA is TGTGCCAGCAGCTTAGTCAGAGTCGGGACTAGGGGTTACGAGCAGTACTTC. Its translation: CASSLVRVGTRGYEQYF. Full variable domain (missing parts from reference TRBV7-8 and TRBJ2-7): GAGVSQSPRYKVAKRGQDVALRCDPISGHVSLFWYQQALGQGPEFLTYFQNEAQLDKSGLPSDRFFAERPEGSVSTLKIQRTQQEDSAVYLCASSLVRVGTRGYEQYFGPGTRLTVT.

Written as DNA, the CDR3 is TGCAGTGCTAGTATGGCCAATCAGCCCCAGTACTTC. It translates to CSASMANQPQYF. The rearrangement joins TRBV20-1 to TRBJ2-5, with unresolved D. V was pared by 3 bases and J by 9 bases, with 14 bases between. The CDR3 has 12 amino acids. Germline V gene data show CDR1 as DFQATT and CDR2 as SNEGSKA (reference sequence).

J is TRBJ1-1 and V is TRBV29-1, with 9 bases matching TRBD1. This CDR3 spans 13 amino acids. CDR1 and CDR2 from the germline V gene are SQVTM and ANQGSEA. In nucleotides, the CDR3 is TGCAGGGACAGGGGTGCGGTGAACACTGAAGCTTTCTTT. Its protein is CRDRGAVNTEAFF.

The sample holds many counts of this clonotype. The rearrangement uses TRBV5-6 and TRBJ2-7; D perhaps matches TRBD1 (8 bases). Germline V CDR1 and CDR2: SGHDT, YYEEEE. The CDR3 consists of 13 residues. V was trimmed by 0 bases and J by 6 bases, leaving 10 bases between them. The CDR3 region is CASSLDRGGEQYF. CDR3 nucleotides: TGTGCCAGCAGCTTGGACAGGGGGGGCGAGCAGTACTTC.

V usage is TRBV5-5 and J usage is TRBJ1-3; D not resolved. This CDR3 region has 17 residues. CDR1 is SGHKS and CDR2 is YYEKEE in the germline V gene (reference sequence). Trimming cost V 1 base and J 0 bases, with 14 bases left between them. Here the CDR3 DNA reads TGTGCCAGCAGCTTGACCGGCGCGGCCATCTCTGGAAACACCATATATTTT. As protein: CASSLTGAAISGNTIYF.

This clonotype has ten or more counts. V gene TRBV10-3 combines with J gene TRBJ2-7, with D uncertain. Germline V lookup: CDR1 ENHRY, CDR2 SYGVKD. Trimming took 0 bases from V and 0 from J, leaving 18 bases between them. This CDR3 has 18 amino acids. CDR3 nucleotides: TGTGCCATCAGTGAGTCGGTCCCAACGCTGCCCCGCTCCTACGAGCAGTACTTC. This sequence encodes CAISESVPTLPRSYEQYF.

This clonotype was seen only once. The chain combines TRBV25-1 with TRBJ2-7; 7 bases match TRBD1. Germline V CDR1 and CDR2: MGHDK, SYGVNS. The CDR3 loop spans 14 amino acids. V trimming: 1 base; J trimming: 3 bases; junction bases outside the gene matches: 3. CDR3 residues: CASSEWGQNYEQYF. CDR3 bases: TGTGCCAGCAGTGAATGGGGACAGAACTACGAGCAGTACTTC.

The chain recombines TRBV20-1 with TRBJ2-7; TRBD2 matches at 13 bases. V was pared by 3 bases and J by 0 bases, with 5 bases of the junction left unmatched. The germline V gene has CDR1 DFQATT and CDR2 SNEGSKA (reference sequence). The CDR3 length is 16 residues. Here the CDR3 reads CSARGTSGTSSYEQYF. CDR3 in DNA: TGCAGTGCTAGGGGGACTAGCGGGACCAGCTCCTACGAGCAGTACTTC.

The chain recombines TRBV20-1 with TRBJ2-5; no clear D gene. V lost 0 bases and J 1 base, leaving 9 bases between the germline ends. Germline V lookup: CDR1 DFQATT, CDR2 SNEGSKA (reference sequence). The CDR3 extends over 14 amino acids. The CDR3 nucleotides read TGCAGTGCTAGAGATTTTCTAGTCCAAGAGACCCAGTACTTC. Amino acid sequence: CSARDFLVQETQYF.

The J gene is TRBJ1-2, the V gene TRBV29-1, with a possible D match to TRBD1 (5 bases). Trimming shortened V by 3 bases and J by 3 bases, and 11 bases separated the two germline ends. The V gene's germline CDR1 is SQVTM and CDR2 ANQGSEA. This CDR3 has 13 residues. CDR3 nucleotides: TGCAGCGTTGAGTTCGGGGGGGACTATGGCTACACCTTC. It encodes CSVEFGGDYGYTF.

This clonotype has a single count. This chain's CDR3 is CASSPTSGPSGELFF. The CDR3 nucleotides are TGTGCCAGCAGTCCGACTAGCGGGCCTAGCGGGGAGCTGTTTTTT. The rearrangement joins TRBV28 to TRBJ2-2; 10 nucleotides match TRBD2. The CDR3 extends over 15 amino acids. CDR1 and CDR2 (germline): MDHEN, SYDVKM. With V trimmed by 5 bases and J by 7 bases, 7 bases remained unmatched.

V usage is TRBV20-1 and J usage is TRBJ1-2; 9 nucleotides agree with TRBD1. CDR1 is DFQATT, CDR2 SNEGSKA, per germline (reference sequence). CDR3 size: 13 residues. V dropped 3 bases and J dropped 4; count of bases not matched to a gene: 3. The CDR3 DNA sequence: TGCAGTGCTAGGGGACAGGGTGGCTATGGCTACACCTTC. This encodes CSARGQGGYGYTF.

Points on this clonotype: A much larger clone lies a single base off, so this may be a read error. CDR3 bases: TGTGCCAGCAGTGCCGGGACTAGCGGGACCGGGGAGCTGTTTTTT. Its translation: CASSAGTSGTGELFF. This chain joins TRBV6-6 and TRBJ2-2; TRBD2 matches at 12 bases. Germline CDR1 and CDR2: MNHNY and SVGAGI (reference sequence). CDR3 size: 15 residues. V trimming: 5 bases; J trimming: 5 bases; junction bases outside the gene matches: 3.

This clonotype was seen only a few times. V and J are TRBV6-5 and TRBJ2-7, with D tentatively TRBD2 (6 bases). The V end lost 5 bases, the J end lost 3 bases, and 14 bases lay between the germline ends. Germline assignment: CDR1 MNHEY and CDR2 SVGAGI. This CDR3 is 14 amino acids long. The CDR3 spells CASSEFGGFYEQYF. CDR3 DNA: TGTGCCAGCAGTGAATTTGGGGGGTTCTACGAGCAGTACTTC.